The rows below give T cell receptor beta chains drawn from one sample of a study of T cells in tumors after PD-1 blockade. Clones were read by immunoSEQ multiplex PCR, and TCRdb kept only the in-frame ones, dropping some. Among some 60,000 clones, about 80% were seen once, and the ten largest hold about an eighth. The specimen comprised PBMCs, sampled before anti-PD-1 treatment. Receptor source: a human donor with basal cell carcinoma. Each CDR3 is given with its conserved first and last residue. The D gene is left open where the match is weak. Only some rows state a clone size, as once, few, many or a class for expanded clones.

CDR3 DNA,CDR3 protein,clone size,D gene,J gene,V gene
TGTGCCAGCAGGTACGGGTCTGCGACAGGGACCAATCAGCCCCAGCATTTT,CASRYGSATGTNQPQHF,once,TRBD1,TRBJ1-5,TRBV5-8
TGTGCCAGCCAACATCAACGGGGGGGCTTGGAGACCCAGTACTTC,CASQHQRGGLETQYF,NA,TRBD2,TRBJ2-5,TRBV7-9
TGTGCCAGCAGCTGGGGGAGCAGAGGATACGAGCAGTACTTC,CASSWGSRGYEQYF,once,NA,TRBJ2-7,TRBV5-6
TGTGCCAGCAGCTTATGGGGCGGGGGGGCTCCCTACAATGAGCAGTTCTTC,CASSLWGGGAPYNEQFF,NA,TRBD2,TRBJ2-1,TRBV13
TGTGCCAGCGGACAGTACTCTGGGGCCAACGTCCTGACTTTC,CASGQYSGANVLTF,NA,NA,TRBJ2-6,TRBV6-6
TGTGCCAGCTCACCAACCAGCAGGGGTGGGGAGACCCAGTACTTC,CASSPTSRGGETQYF,NA,NA,TRBJ2-5,TRBV18
TGTGCCACCGGGGCGGGACCTAACAATGAGCAGTTCTTC,CATGAGPNNEQFF,NA,NA,TRBJ2-1,TRBV7-6
TGTGCCAGCAGCGATACCCATAAGGGGGACCACAATGAGCAGTTCTTC,CASSDTHKGDHNEQFF,NA,NA,TRBJ2-1,TRBV7-9
TGTGCCAGCAGCACGTGGAAAGGACAGGGCACCTACGAGCAGTACTTC,CASSTWKGQGTYEQYF,few,TRBD1,TRBJ2-7,TRBV7-9
TGTGCCAGCAGCTTGACAGGTGATCCCTCTGGGGCCAACGTCCTGACTTTC,CASSLTGDPSGANVLTF,NA,NA,TRBJ2-6,TRBV5-6
TGTGCCAGCAGCGGGATGCCTTTAGGACCGAACACTGAAGCTTTCTTT,CASSGMPLGPNTEAFF,once,NA,TRBJ1-1,TRBV5-8
TGTGCCAGCAGCTTAGGACAGGCTAATCAGCCCCAGCATTTT,CASSLGQANQPQHF,NA,NA,TRBJ1-5,TRBV7-2
TGCGCCAGCAGCTTCGGGATTCGTGGGGATGGCTACACCTTC,CASSFGIRGDGYTF,once,NA,TRBJ1-2,TRBV5-1
TGTGCCAGCAGCGTGTCAGGCCTTCCTTATGGCTACACCTTC,CASSVSGLPYGYTF,NA,NA,TRBJ1-2,TRBV9
TGTGCCAGCGACAGGGGGCTCAACTATGGCTACACCTTC,CASDRGLNYGYTF,NA,TRBD1,TRBJ1-2,TRBV2
TGTGCCAGCAGTGCTGTCGGGGGGCCCTTTCCTTCACCCCTCCACTTT,CASSAVGGPFPSPLHF,NA,NA,TRBJ1-6,TRBV6-1
TGTGCCAGCAGCCCGGCCAGGGGTTTAAGTAATGAGCAGTTCTTC,CASSPARGLSNEQFF,NA,NA,TRBJ2-1,TRBV7-8
TGCAGCGTCGGCCGGGGTGCCTCCTACAATGAGCAGTTCTTC,CSVGRGASYNEQFF,few,NA,TRBJ2-1,TRBV29-1
TGTGCCACCAGCAGGGAAGCAGGAGGCTCCTACGAGCAGTACTTC,CATSREAGGSYEQYF,many,NA,TRBJ2-7,TRBV15
TGCGCCAGCAGCCCCCCCGGCACAGATACGCAGTATTTT,CASSPPGTDTQYF,NA,NA,TRBJ2-3,TRBV4-1
TGTGCCAGCAAAAGGGCCGGAACAGGTGGGGACATTCAGTACTTC,CASKRAGTGGDIQYF,NA,NA,TRBJ2-4,TRBV6-5
TGTGCCAGCAGCTTGGGGTTAGGGGAGACCCAGTACTTC,CASSLGLGETQYF,NA,NA,TRBJ2-5,TRBV5-6
TGTGCCAGCAGTAATAGCGGGGGCTCGTTGGAGACCCAGTACTTC,CASSNSGGSLETQYF,NA,TRBD2,TRBJ2-5,TRBV6-5
TGTGCCAGCAGTACCGGACAGGTTCGTCAGCCCCAGCATTTT,CASSTGQVRQPQHF,NA,TRBD1,TRBJ1-5,TRBV2
TGTGCCAGTAGTTTTACAGGGGGAGTCTACGAGCAGTACTTC,CASSFTGGVYEQYF,few,TRBD1,TRBJ2-7,TRBV19
TGTGCCTGGAGCGTAGGGCTTGGGAATCAGCCCCAGCATTTT,CAWSVGLGNQPQHF,NA,NA,TRBJ1-5,TRBV30
TGTGCCAGCAGCCAAGCTCTTCGACCCCTCTCTGGAAACACCATATATTTT,CASSQALRPLSGNTIYF,once,NA,TRBJ1-3,TRBV14
TGTGCCAGCAGCTTGGTGTTAGGAGACACAGATACGCAGTATTTT,CASSLVLGDTDTQYF,NA,NA,TRBJ2-3,TRBV5-8
TGTGCCAGCTCACCACGGGTCGGGACAGGGACCCTATCTGGGGCCAACGTCCTGACTTTC,CASSPRVGTGTLSGANVLTF,once,TRBD1,TRBJ2-6,TRBV18
TGCAGTGCTAGCTCCTACAATGAGCAGTTCTTC,CSASSYNEQFF,NA,NA,TRBJ2-1,TRBV20-1
TGCGCCAGCAGCCCGGAGGGACAGGGGTTAAGGGAGCAGTACTTC,CASSPEGQGLREQYF,NA,TRBD1,TRBJ2-7,TRBV5-1
TGTGCCAGCAGTTCACCGGACAGGGCTAAGGGCTACACCTTC,CASSSPDRAKGYTF,NA,TRBD1,TRBJ1-2,TRBV6-6
TGTGCCACCCGCCTGTCCAGCCAAGAGACCCAGTACTTC,CATRLSSQETQYF,once,NA,TRBJ2-5,TRBV2
TGTGCCAGCAAGGGAGGTCCGGAGCAGCCCCAGCATTTT,CASKGGPEQPQHF,few,NA,TRBJ1-5,TRBV28
TGTGCCAGCAGTAAGCACAGGGAGAGGGCTGAAGCTTTCTTT,CASSKHRERAEAFF,NA,NA,TRBJ1-1,TRBV6-6
TGTGCCAGCAGCTTACAGGGGGAAGCTTTCTTT,CASSLQGEAFF,NA,NA,TRBJ1-1,TRBV7-9
TGTGCCAGCAGCCAAAGACTAGCATGGGAGCTGTTTTTT,CASSQRLAWELFF,NA,TRBD2,TRBJ2-2,TRBV4-2
TGTGCCAGCAATCGGTTGCTAGCTAACTATGGCTACACCTTC,CASNRLLANYGYTF,NA,NA,TRBJ1-2,TRBV2
TGTGCCAGCATCTTCGGGGGGGCGGAAGCTTTCTTT,CASIFGGAEAFF,NA,NA,TRBJ1-1,TRBV12-3/TRBV12-4
TGTGCCAGTAGCCCGGGGACAGGGGGCCACGGCACAGATACGCAGTATTTT,CASSPGTGGHGTDTQYF,few,TRBD1,TRBJ2-3,TRBV19
TGTGCCTGGAGTCTAACTAACAGGGGACGCACTGAAGCTTTCTTT,CAWSLTNRGRTEAFF,NA,TRBD1,TRBJ1-1,TRBV30
TGTGCCAGCAGCTACTCGACAGGGGGCCTGGGAAACACCATATATTTT,CASSYSTGGLGNTIYF,few,TRBD1,TRBJ1-3,TRBV7-9
TGTGCCTGGAGTGTACGGGCTGGGGCTGGGGCCAACGTCCTGACTTTC,CAWSVRAGAGANVLTF,once,NA,TRBJ2-6,TRBV30
TGTGCCAGCAGGGAGGGGGGAGTCGAGAACTATGGCTACACCTTC,CASREGGVENYGYTF,NA,NA,TRBJ1-2,TRBV2
TGTGCCAGCAGCCTCGGGAACAGGGGACTTAACTATGGCTACACCTTC,CASSLGNRGLNYGYTF,NA,TRBD1,TRBJ1-2,TRBV9
TGTGCCAGCAGTCCATCGACAGGGTTTGGCACTGAAGCTTTCTTT,CASSPSTGFGTEAFF,NA,TRBD1,TRBJ1-1,TRBV6-5
TGTGCCAGCAGTTCTCGGGACAGGGTTAACTATGGCTACACCTTC,CASSSRDRVNYGYTF,NA,TRBD1,TRBJ1-2,TRBV6-5
TGTGCCAGCAGTTTATATAGCTCCTATAATTCACCCCTCCACTTT,CASSLYSSYNSPLHF,NA,NA,TRBJ1-6,TRBV6-5
TGCGCCAGCAGTTCCGGGAAGAACACTGAAGCTTTCTTT,CASSSGKNTEAFF,few,NA,TRBJ1-1,TRBV10-2
TGTGCCAGCAGTGAAGCGGGCAGGGGGTTCTATGGCTACACCTTC,CASSEAGRGFYGYTF,few,TRBD1,TRBJ1-2,TRBV6-1
TGTGCCAGCAGCTTAATTCCCTCCTTTTCCTCTGGGGCCAACGTCCTGACTTTC,CASSLIPSFSSGANVLTF,NA,NA,TRBJ2-6,TRBV7-8
TGTGCCAGCAGCTTAGGTCTAGGGCAGCCTGGCGCCGGGGAGCTGTTTTTT,CASSLGLGQPGAGELFF,NA,NA,TRBJ2-2,TRBV7-6
TGTGCCAGCAGCTTGGAAAGTGACAGGAACTCTGGAAACACCATATATTTT,CASSLESDRNSGNTIYF,NA,NA,TRBJ1-3,TRBV5-6
TGTGCCAGCAGCTTCAACTCTGATGAGCAGTTCTTC,CASSFNSDEQFF,few,NA,TRBJ2-1,TRBV7-2
TGTGCCAGCAGCTTAAGTAAAGCAGCCTCCTACGAGCAGTACTTC,CASSLSKAASYEQYF,NA,NA,TRBJ2-7,TRBV7-8
TGTGCCAGCAGTACGGTTTCAGGGGAAGCTTTCTTT,CASSTVSGEAFF,few,NA,TRBJ1-1,TRBV27